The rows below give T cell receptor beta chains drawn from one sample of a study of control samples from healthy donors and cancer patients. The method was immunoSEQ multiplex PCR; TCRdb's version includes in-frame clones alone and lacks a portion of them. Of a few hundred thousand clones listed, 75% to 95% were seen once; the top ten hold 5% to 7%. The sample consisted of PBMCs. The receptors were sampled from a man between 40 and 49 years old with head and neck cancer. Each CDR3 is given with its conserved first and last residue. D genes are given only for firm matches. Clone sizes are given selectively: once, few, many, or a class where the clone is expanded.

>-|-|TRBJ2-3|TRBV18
TGTGCCAGCTCACCAATGAGTGGTCTCGTGGTGGATACGCAGTATTTT
CASSPMSGLVVDTQYF
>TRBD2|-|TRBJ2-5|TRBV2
TGTGCCAGCAGTGGGACTAGCGGACACCTGTACCAAGAGACCCAGTACTTC
CASSGTSGHLYQETQYF
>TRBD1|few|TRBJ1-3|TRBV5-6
TGTGCCAGCAGCCCGGACAGGGTTGAAAACACCATATATTTT
CASSPDRVENTIYF
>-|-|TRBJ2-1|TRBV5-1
TGCGCCAGCAGCTTGGTTAGCGGATTGGGCTACAATGAGCAGTTCTTC
CASSLVSGLGYNEQFF
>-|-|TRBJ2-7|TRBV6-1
TGTGCCAGCAGTGAATTGGGCTACGAGCAGTACTTC
CASSELGYEQYF
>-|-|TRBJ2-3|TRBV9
TGTGCCAGCAGCGTAATCTCGGAGGGGACAGATACGCAGTATTTT
CASSVISEGTDTQYF
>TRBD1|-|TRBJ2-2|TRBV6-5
TGTGCCAGCAGTTACGCCTACAGGGGTGGCACCGGGGAGCTGTTTTTT
CASSYAYRGGTGELFF
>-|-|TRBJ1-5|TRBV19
TGTGCCAGTAGTAGGCCCCTGGACAAACCCGGTCAGCCCCAGCATTTT
CASSRPLDKPGQPQHF
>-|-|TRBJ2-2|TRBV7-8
TGTGCCAGCAGCTTAGCGGGGGGAAACACCGGGGAGCTGTTTTTT
CASSLAGGNTGELFF
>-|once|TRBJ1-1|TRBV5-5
TGTGCCAGCAGTTCTGTTATGGACACTGAAGCTTTCTTT
CASSSVMDTEAFF
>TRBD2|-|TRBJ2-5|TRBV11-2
TGTGCCAGCAGCTTTCAGGCGGGGGGCCGCCTTTTGACCCAGTACTTC
CASSFQAGGRLLTQYF
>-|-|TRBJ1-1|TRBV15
TGTGCCACCAGCAGAGAGGGCCCTAGACGGGACACTGAAGCTTTCTTT
CATSREGPRRDTEAFF
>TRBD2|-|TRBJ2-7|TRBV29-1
TGCAGCGTTGCCCCTAGCGGGAGGGCCAACGAGCAGTACTTC
CSVAPSGRANEQYF
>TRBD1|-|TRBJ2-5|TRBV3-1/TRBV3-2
TGTGCCAGCAGCCTTACGGGCAGAAACAGGGGTTCACAAGAGACCCAGTACTTC
CASSLTGRNRGSQETQYF
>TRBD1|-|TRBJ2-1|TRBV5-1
TGCGCCAGCAGCTTGGCGACAGGGGGAATTGATGAGCAGTTCTTC
CASSLATGGIDEQFF
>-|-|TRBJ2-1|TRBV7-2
TGTGCCAGCAGCCTACAATTAGCGGAGTACAATGAGCAGTTCTTC
CASSLQLAEYNEQFF
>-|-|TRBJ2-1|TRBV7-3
TGTGCCAGCAGCTTAAGTCGAACAAACAATGAGCAGTTCTTC
CASSLSRTNNEQFF
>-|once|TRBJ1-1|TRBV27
TGTGCCAGCAGTCTTACAGGAGGGAACACTGAAGCTTTCTTT
CASSLTGGNTEAFF
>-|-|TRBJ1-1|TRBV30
TGTGCCTGGAGTGTATCTCCCCAGTCGAACACTGAAGCTTTCTTT
CAWSVSPQSNTEAFF
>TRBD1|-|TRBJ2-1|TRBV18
TGTGCCAGCTCACCCGAGGGACAGGTCTACAATGAGCAGTTCTTC
CASSPEGQVYNEQFF
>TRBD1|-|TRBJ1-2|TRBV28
TGTGCCAGCAGTTTACAGACAGGGGGCTACTATGGCTACACCTTC
CASSLQTGGYYGYTF
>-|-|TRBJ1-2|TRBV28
TGTGCCAGCAGTTTATTAGGAAGGACGGTCGACTATGGCTACACCTTC
CASSLLGRTVDYGYTF
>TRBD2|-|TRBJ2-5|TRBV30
TGTGCCTGGAGTGTCGGGTCTAGCGGGGGGTCCCTAGAGACCCAGTACTTC
CAWSVGSSGGSLETQYF
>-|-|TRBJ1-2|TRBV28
TGTGCCAGCAGCTCCAGCCCCCTTAACTATGGCTACACCTTC
CASSSSPLNYGYTF
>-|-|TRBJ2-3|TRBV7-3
TGTGCCAGCAGCTTAACAGGAGGGGTGGATACGCAGTATTTT
CASSLTGGVDTQYF
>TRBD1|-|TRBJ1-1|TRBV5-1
TGCGCCAGCAGCTTTACAGGGGGTCTCCCCATGAACACTGAAGCTTTCTTT
CASSFTGGLPMNTEAFF
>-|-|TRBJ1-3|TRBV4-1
TGCGCCAGCAGCCAAGATGTGGCAGTCGGTGACACCATATATTTT
CASSQDVAVGDTIYF
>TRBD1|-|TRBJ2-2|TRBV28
TGTGCCAGCAGGTCTACGGGACAGGGACACACCGGGGAGCTGTTTTTT
CASRSTGQGHTGELFF
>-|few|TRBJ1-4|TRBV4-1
TGCGCCAGCAGACTGGACGGTAATGAAAAACTGTTTTTT
CASRLDGNEKLFF
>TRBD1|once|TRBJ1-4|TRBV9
TGTGCCAGCAGCGGGGGACAGGGGTATGAAAAACTGTTTTTT
CASSGGQGYEKLFF
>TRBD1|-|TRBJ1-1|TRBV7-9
TGTGCCAGCAGCTCGCAGGGGGCTGTATCTGAAGCTTTCTTT
CASSSQGAVSEAFF
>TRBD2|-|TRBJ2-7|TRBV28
TGTGCCAGCACCTTACCGGGGGGAGGTAGCGGGAGCACCCCCTACGAGCAGTACTTC
CASTLPGGGSGSTPYEQYF
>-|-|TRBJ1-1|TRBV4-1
TGCGCCAGCAGCCAAGTAGCCCTAATTAACACTGAAGCTTTCTTT
CASSQVALINTEAFF
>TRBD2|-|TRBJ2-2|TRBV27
TGTACCAGCAGTCCTCGACTAGCGGGAGAGGTCGGGGAGCTGTTTTTT
CTSSPRLAGEVGELFF
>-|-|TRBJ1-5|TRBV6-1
TGTGCCAGCAGTGCAGCAAGAACTAGTGGCAATCAGCCCCAGCATTTT
CASSAARTSGNQPQHF
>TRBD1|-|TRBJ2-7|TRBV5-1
TGCGCCAGCAAAAGGACAGGGTTAAGCCTTGACACCTACGAGCAGTACTTC
CASKRTGLSLDTYEQYF
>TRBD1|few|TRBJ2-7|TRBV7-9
TGTGCCAGCAGCTCCCATGGACAGGGAGCTCGCTCCTACGAGCAGTACTTC
CASSSHGQGARSYEQYF
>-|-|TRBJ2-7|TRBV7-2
TGTGCCAGCAGCTTAGATGGCGGGAACACCTACGAGCAGTACTTC
CASSLDGGNTYEQYF
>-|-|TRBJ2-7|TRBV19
TGTGCCAGTAGTATTGGTGAGTTCTCGGACGAAGAGCAGTACTTC
CASSIGEFSDEEQYF
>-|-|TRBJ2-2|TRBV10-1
TGCGCCAGCAGTGAGAACACCGGGGAGCTGTTTTTT
CASSENTGELFF
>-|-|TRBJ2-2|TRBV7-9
TGTGCCAGCAGCCGGGGAGGGGGTAACACCGGGGAGCTGTTTTTT
CASSRGGGNTGELFF
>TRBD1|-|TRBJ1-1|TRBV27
TGTGCCAGCAGTTTACGGGACAGCCATTATCATACTGAAGCTTTCTTT
CASSLRDSHYHTEAFF
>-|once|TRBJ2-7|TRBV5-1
TGCGCCAGCAGTCCCCTCTCCTACGAGCAGTACTTC
CASSPLSYEQYF
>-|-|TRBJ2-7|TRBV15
TGTGCCACCAGCAGAGAGGGTTCCTACGAGCAGTACTTC
CATSREGSYEQYF
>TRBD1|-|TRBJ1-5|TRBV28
TGTGCCAGCAGCCACAGGACAGGGGCACTCAATCAGCCCCAGCATTTT
CASSHRTGALNQPQHF
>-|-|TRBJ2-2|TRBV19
TGTGCCAGTAGTATAGATAGCGGAACCGGGGAGCTGTTTTTT
CASSIDSGTGELFF
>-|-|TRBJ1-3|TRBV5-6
TGTGCCAGCAGCTTGGGGCAAGGAAACACCATATATTTT
CASSLGQGNTIYF
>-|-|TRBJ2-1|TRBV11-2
TGTGCCAGCAGCTTAGAGGTTGAGCAGTTCTTC
CASSLEVEQFF
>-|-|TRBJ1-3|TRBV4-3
TGCGCCAGCAGCCAAGAGACCAGGGTCTCTGGAAACACCATATATTTT
CASSQETRVSGNTIYF